This record concerns one T cell receptor beta chain sequence. Its antigen remains undetermined. No base quality information exists; no much larger clone differs at one position. This specimen's time point label, per the study, means: 30 days after allogeneic hematopoietic stem cell transplantation. At 30 days after allogeneic hematopoietic stem cell transplantation, peripheral blood mononuclear cells were collected from the patients. The sequencer listed for this sample is Illumina MiSeq. Reverse transcription of RNA was performed with the SMARTer RACE cDNA Amplification kit, after which the TCR beta CDR3 region was amplified. RNA from sorted cells was extracted with the RNeasy Mini Kit. Illumina paired-end sequencing was applied to the TCR beta amplicons. From the authors' description of their analysis: MiXCR, VDJtools and the tcR R package were the tools used to analyze the TCR repertoire. The inverse Simpson index was used to quantify diversity, and clones were categorized as rare, small, medium or expanded according to repertoire proportion. TCRdb trimmed public reads at Q25 via fastp, called clones via MiXCR and kept in-frame beta chains. Every distinct CDR3 protein forms one entry, paired with its most common genes and DNA. The V and J calls follow TCRdb's processing rather than the paper's. This sample comprises thousands of distinct CDR3 sequences, around 95% of them detected only once. The ten largest clones add up to 35% to 45% of the sample.

This specimen belongs to a study of regulatory T cells after allogeneic stem cell transplantation (dated by TCRdb to the late 2010s). Study-level background: Patients were grouped by whether acute graft-versus-host disease developed within 100 days after stem cell transplantation. Between patients who did and did not develop acute graft-versus-host disease, the study compared the regulatory T-cell TCR repertoire following allogeneic stem cell transplantation. Conventional CD4+ T cells defined as CD4+CD25+/-CD127+ were also sorted and TCR-sequenced for comparison in the study. CD4+CD25+CD127- regulatory T cells were isolated from patient PBMCs by fluorescence-activated cell sorting.

What the work shows at the level of the full study, not this receptor alone: Diversity of the conventional CD4+ T-cell repertoire was not significantly different between patients with graft-versus-host disease and patients without graft-versus-host disease. No regulatory T-cell clones were shared by all patients, and sorted cell numbers did not correlate significantly with the inverse Simpson index. In non-GvHD patients, the top 10 regulatory T-cell clones took up a significantly larger share of the repertoire, which suggests expansion of presumably allo-specific protective clones. The small patient sample size meant the findings required validation in a larger cohort. The regulatory T-cell TCR repertoire was less diverse and more focused in patients without graft-versus-host disease than in patients with graft-versus-host disease.

V gives up 4 bases and J gives up 4 bases, and the segment between their germline ends measures 18 bases. Reading the germline V gene gives CDR1 SGHRS and CDR2 YFSETQ. The CDR3, cysteine through phenylalanine, is 15 amino acids long. Kept here is only the CDR3 DNA, which spans 45 bases and is read in frame from base 1. This receptor was obtained from a human patient who had an allogeneic stem cell transplant, so the T cells may come from the graft donor. The sample was sorted CD4+ T cells from blood (whether regulatory or conventional is not recorded), taken 30 days after allogeneic stem cell transplant. Recombination connected TRBV5-1 to TRBJ2-7; too little of a D gene remains to name it. CDR3 reads: CASSVSTRAMYEQYF. Here is the DNA: TGCGCCAGCAGCGTGAGCACGCGAGCCATGTACGAGCAGTACTTC. With all but the CDR3 taken from the reference TRBV5-1 and TRBJ2-7 genes, the full variable domain is: KAGVTQTPRYLIKTRGQQVTLSCSPISGHRSVSWYQQTPGQGLQFLFEYFSETQRNKGNFPGRFSGRQFSNSRSEMNVSTLELGDSALYLCASSVSTRAMYEQYFGPGTRLTVT.